This T cell receptor beta chain was found in a study of blood T cell repertoires in COVID-19. The overall study: COVID-19 samples from acute and convalescent phases originated in the United States, Italy and Spain.

The table came from immunoSEQ multiplex PCR; TCRdb's copy has only in-frame clones and leaves some out. The sample has around 92,000 clones, over 65% seen once. The V and J ends lost 1 base and 0 bases respectively, with 11 bases between them. CDR1 and CDR2 (germline): SGHTA, FQGNSA. The CDR3 runs to 16 residues. It was during active infection that Seattle patients were enrolled and then longitudinally followed. The rearrangement joins TRBV7-2 to TRBJ2-3, with D possibly being TRBD2 (6 bases). The sample taken for sequencing was peripheral blood. This TCR was recovered from a man between 65 and 85 years old with COVID-19, enrolled during active disease. The CDR3 sequence is CASSLGGALSTDTQYF. The CDR3, as DNA: TGTGCCAGCAGCTTAGGCGGGGCGTTGAGCACAGATACGCAGTATTTT.